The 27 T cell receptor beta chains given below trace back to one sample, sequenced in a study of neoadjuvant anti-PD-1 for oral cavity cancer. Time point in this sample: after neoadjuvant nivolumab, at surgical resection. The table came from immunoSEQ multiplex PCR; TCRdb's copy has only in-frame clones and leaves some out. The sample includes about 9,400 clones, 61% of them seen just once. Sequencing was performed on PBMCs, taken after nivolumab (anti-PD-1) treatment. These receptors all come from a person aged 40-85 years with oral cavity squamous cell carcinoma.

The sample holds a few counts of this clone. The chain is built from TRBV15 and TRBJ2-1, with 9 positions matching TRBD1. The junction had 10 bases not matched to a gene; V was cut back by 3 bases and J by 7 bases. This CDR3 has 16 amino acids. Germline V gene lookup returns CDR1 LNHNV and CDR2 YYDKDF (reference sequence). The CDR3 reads CATSRSRTGVRNEQFF. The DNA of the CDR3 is TGTGCCACCAGCAGGTCCCGGACAGGGGTTCGAAATGAGCAGTTCTTC. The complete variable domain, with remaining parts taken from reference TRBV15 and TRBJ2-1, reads DAMVIQNPRYQVTQFGKPVTLSCSQTLNHNVMYWYQQKSSQAPKLLFHYYDKDFNNEADTPDNFQSRRPNTSFCFLDIRSPGLGDTAMYLCATSRSRTGVRNEQFFGPGTRLTVL.

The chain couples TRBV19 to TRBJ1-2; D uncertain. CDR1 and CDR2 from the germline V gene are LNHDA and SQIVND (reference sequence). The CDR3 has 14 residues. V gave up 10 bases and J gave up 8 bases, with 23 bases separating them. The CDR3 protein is CATCFGGELCGYTF. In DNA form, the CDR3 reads TGTGCCACGTGCTTTGGTGGGGAGCTGTGCGGCTACACCTTC. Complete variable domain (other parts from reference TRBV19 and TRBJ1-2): DGGITQSPKYLFRKEGQNVTLSCEQNLNHDAMYWYRQDPGQGLRLIYYSQIVNDFQKGDIAEGYSVSREKKESFPLTVTSAQKNPTAFYLCATCFGGELCGYTFGSGTRLTVV.

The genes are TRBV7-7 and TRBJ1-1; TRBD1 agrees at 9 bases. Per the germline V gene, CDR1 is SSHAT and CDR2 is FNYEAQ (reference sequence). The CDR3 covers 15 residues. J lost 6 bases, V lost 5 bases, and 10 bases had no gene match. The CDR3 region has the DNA TGTGCCAGCAGCCCGGTGGGACAGGGTACCGCTGAAGCTTTCTTT. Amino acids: CASSPVGQGTAEAFF.

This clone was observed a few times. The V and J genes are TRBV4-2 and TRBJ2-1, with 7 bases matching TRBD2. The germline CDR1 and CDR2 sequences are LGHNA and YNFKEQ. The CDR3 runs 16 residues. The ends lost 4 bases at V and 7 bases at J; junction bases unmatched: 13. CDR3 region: CASSRGGRGAGNEQFF. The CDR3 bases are TGTGCCAGCAGCCGGGGGGGTCGCGGGGCTGGGAATGAGCAGTTCTTC.

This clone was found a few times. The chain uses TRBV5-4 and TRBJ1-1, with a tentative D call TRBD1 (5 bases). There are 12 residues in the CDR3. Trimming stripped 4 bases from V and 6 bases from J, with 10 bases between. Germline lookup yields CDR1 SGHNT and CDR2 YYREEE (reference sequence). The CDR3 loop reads CASSRTRAEAFF. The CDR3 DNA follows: TGTGCCAGCAGCAGGACAAGGGCTGAAGCTTTCTTT.

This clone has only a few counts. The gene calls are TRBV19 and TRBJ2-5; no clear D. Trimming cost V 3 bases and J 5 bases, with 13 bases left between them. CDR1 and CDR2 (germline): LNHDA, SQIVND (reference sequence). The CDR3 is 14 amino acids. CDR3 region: CASSINPFGETQYF. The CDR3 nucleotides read TGTGCCAGTAGTATTAACCCCTTCGGGGAGACCCAGTACTTC.

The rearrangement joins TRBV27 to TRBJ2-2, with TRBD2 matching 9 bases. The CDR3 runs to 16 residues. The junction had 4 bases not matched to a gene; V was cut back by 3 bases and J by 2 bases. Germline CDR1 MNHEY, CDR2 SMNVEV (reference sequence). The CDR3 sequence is CASSFLAGVNTGELFF. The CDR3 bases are TGTGCCAGCAGTTTTTTAGCGGGAGTTAACACCGGGGAGCTGTTTTTT.

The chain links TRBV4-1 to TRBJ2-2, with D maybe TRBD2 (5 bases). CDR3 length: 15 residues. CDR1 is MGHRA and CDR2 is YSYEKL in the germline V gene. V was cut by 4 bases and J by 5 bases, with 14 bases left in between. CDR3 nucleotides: TGCGCCAGCAGCCCCGAGGCGACGGGGACCGGGGAGCTGTTTTTT. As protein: CASSPEATGTGELFF.

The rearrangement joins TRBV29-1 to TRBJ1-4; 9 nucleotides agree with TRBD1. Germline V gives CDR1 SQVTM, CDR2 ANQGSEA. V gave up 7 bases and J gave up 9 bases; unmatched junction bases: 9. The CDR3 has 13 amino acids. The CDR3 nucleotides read TGCAGCGCCTCCCCGGGGACAGGGAAAAAACTGTTTTTT. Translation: CSASPGTGKKLFF.

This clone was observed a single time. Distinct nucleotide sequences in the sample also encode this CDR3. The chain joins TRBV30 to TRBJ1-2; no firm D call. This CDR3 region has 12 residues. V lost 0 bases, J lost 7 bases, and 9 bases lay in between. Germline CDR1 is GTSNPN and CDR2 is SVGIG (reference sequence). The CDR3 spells CAWSVLDRGYTF. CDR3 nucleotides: TGTGCCTGGAGTGTACTCGATCGTGGCTACACCTTC.

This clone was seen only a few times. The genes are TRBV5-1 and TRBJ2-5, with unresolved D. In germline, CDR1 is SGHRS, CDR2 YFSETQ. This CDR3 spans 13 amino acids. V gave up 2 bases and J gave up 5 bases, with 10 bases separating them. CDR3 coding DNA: TGCGCCAGCAGCTTCAACATAGGCGAGACCCAGTACTTC. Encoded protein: CASSFNIGETQYF.

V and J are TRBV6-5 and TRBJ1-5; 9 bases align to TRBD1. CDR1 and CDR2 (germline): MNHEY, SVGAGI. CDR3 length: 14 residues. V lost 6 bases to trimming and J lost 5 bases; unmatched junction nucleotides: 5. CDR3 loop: CASSPGQGHQPQHF. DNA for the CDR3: TGTGCCAGCAGCCCGGGACAGGGCCATCAGCCCCAGCATTTT.

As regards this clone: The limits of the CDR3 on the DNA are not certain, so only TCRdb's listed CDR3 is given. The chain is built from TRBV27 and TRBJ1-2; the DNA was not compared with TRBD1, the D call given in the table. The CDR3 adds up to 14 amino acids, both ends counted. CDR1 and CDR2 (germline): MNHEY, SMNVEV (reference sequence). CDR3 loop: CASSSSDRVYGYTF.

The CDR3 bases are TGTGCCAGCAGTCGAGCGACAGGGGATAATTCACCCCTCCACTTT. This encodes CASSRATGDNSPLHF. The rearrangement joins TRBV5-5 to TRBJ1-6; the match to TRBD1 covers 8 bases. Germline values: CDR1 SGHKS, CDR2 YYEKEE (reference sequence). The V segment lost 5 bases and the J segment 5 bases; nucleotides outside the gene matches: 6. This CDR3 has 15 residues.

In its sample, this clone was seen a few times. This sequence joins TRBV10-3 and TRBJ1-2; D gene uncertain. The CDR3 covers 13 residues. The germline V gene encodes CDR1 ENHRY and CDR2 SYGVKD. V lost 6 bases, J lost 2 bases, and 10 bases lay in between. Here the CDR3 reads CAIRDPGNYGYTF. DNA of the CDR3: TGTGCCATCAGGGATCCAGGAAACTATGGCTACACCTTC.

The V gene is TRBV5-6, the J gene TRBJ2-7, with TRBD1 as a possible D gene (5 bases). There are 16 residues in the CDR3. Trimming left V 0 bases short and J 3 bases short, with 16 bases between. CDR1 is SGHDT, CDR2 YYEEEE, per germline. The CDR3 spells CASSLAGSGLFYEQYF. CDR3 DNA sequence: TGTGCCAGCAGCTTGGCAGGATCAGGGCTATTCTACGAGCAGTACTTC.

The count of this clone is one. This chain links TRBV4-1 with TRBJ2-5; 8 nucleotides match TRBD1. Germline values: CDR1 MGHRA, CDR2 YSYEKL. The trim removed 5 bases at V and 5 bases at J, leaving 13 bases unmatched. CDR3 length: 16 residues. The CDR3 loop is CASSMTDRGWGETQYF. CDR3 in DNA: TGCGCCAGCAGCATGACTGACAGGGGTTGGGGGGAGACCCAGTACTTC.

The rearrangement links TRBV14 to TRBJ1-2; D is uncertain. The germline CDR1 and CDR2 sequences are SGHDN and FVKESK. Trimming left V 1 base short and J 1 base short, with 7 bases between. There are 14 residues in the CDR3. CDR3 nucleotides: TGTGCCAGCAGCCAAGCTGGCCATAACTATGGCTACACCTTC. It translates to CASSQAGHNYGYTF.

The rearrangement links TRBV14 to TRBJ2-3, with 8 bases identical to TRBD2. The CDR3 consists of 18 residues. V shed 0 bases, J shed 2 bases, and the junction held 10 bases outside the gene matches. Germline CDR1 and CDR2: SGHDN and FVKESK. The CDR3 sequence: CASSQDLVGRGYTDTQYF. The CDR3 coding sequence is TGTGCCAGCAGCCAAGATCTCGTCGGGAGGGGATACACAGATACGCAGTATTTT.

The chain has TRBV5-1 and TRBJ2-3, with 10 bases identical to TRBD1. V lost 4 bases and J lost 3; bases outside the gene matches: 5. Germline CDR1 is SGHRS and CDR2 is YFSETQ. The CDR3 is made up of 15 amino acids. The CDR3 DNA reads TGCGCCAGCAGCAGGGACAGGGGCGGAACAGATACGCAGTATTTT. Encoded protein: CASSRDRGGTDTQYF.

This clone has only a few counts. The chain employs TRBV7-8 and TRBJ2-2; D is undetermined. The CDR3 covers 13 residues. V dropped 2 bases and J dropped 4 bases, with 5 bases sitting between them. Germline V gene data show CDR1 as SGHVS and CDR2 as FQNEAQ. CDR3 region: CASSLRATGELFF. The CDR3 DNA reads TGTGCCAGCAGCTTAAGGGCCACCGGGGAGCTGTTTTTT.

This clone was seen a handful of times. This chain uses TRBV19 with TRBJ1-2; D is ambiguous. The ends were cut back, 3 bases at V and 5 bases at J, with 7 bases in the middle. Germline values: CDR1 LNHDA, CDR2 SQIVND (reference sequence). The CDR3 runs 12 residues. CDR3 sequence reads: CASSISSYGYTF. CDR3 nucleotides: TGTGCCAGTAGTATTTCATCGTATGGCTACACCTTC.

The DNA for the CDR3 is TGTGCCAGCACCAGAGATGGACAGCGTGGAAACACCATATATTTT. Protein sequence: CASTRDGQRGNTIYF. The chain couples TRBV6-1 to TRBJ1-3; TRBD1 is a possible D gene (6 bases). The V end lost 7 bases, the J end lost 3 bases, and 16 bases lay between the germline ends. The germline V gene has CDR1 MNHNS and CDR2 SASEGT. CDR3 length: 15 residues.

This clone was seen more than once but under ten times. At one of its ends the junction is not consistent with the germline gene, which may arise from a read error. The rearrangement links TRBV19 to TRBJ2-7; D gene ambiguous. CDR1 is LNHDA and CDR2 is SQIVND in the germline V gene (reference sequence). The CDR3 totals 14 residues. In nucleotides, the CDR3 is TGTGCCAGTAGTGAGGCGAGTAGACCGTCTTCCTTGCACTTC. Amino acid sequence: CASSEASRPSSLHF.

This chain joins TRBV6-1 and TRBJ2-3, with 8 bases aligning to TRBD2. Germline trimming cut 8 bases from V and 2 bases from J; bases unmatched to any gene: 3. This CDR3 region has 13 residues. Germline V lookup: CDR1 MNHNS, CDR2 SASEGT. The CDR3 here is CASGRGATDTQYF. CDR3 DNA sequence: TGTGCCAGCGGGCGGGGGGCCACAGATACGCAGTATTTT.

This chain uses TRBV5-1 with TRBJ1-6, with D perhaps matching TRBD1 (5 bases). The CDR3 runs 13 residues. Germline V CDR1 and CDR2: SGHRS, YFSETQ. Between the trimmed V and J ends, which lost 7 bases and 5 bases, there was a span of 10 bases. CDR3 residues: CASGDGDNSPLHF. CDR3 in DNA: TGCGCCAGCGGGGACGGTGATAATTCACCCCTCCACTTT.

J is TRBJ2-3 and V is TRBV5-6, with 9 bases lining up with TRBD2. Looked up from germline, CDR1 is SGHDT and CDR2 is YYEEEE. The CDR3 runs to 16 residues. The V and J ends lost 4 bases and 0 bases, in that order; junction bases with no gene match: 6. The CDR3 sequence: CASSRLAGQSTDTQYF. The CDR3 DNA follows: TGTGCCAGCAGCCGTCTAGCGGGGCAAAGCACAGATACGCAGTATTTT.